The entry below gives a single T cell receptor (beta chain) sequence along with its context. Its antigen remains unknown. The data stem from a study of STAT3 mutations in large granular lymphocyte leukemia. Overall study: Roughly half the longitudinally sequenced T-LGLL patients had canonical STAT3 mutations. Study-wide points: At least one immunodominant TCR beta clonotype appeared in every T-cell large granular lymphocyte leukemia patient.

Germline CDR1 and CDR2: KGHSH and LQKENI. J lost 7 bases, V lost 10 bases, and 7 bases had no gene match. The CDR3 covers 13 residues. Data came from immunoSEQ multiplex PCR; TCRdb stores just in-frame clones and leaves some out. The sample lists over 9,000 clones, 65% to 90% seen once, with roughly nine tenths in the top ten. This receptor was obtained from a man of 80 years or more with T-cell large granular lymphocyte leukemia. Some clones in this sample may be carry-over from other donors' samples. This rearrangement joins TRBV18 to TRBJ1-6; 7 bases are a match to TRBD1. Sequenced sample: peripheral blood mononuclear cells. The CDR3 is CATSGDRNSPLHF. The DNA for the CDR3 is TGTGCCACCAGCGGGGACAGAAATTCACCCCTCCACTTT.